These T cell receptor beta chains were read from a single sample in a study of blood T cell repertoires in COVID-19. Some clones are missing from TCRdb's copy, which holds only in-frame ones; the method was immunoSEQ multiplex PCR. Among about 150,000 clones, 75% to 85% were seen once, and the ten largest hold less than 5.5%. The sample consisted of peripheral blood. These receptors were taken from a woman aged 45-60 years with acute or convalescent COVID-19. The CDR3 runs from the conserved cysteine through the conserved F or W. The order of the fields is V gene, clone size, J gene, D gene, CDR3 DNA, CDR3 protein. The D gene is left open where the match is weak. Clone sizes are given selectively: once, few, many, or a class where the clone is expanded.

>TRBV6-6|.|TRBJ1-1|.
TGTGCCAGCAGTTACTCTCGGACAGACAACACTGAAGCTTTCTTT
CASSYSRTDNTEAFF
>TRBV7-3|.|TRBJ1-1|.
TGTGCCAGCAGCTCAGCAGGGGACACTGAAGCTTTCTTT
CASSSAGDTEAFF
>TRBV7-7|few|TRBJ2-5|.
TGTGCCAGCAGCCCTGGATCGGCAGCAGGGGAGACCCAGTACTTC
CASSPGSAAGETQYF
>TRBV27|few|TRBJ2-1|.
TGTGCCAGCAGTTTACACCCTAGGCTTGGCGGCTACAATGAGCAGTTCTTC
CASSLHPRLGGYNEQFF
>TRBV18|.|TRBJ1-4|TRBD1
TGTGCCAGCTCACCACCGTCGACAGGGCTACTGTTTTTT
CASSPPSTGLLFF
>TRBV19|.|TRBJ1-2|.
TGTGCCAGTAGTTGGCAGGGGCGCGGCTACACCTTC
CASSWQGRGYTF
>TRBV19|.|TRBJ1-3|.
TGTGCCAGTAGTATAGATCTGACACCTGGCTCTGGAAACACCATATATTTT
CASSIDLTPGSGNTIYF
>TRBV19|.|TRBJ1-3|TRBD1
TGTGCCAGTAGGACAGGGACTGGAAACACCATATATTTT
CASRTGTGNTIYF
>TRBV5-6|.|TRBJ1-5|TRBD1
TGTGCCAGCAGCTCCCTACAGGGGGCCTTTCAGCCCCAGCATTTT
CASSSLQGAFQPQHF
>TRBV20-1|many|TRBJ2-1|.
TGCAGTGCGCGACTAGATGCTGAGCAGTTCTTC
CSARLDAEQFF
>TRBV7-3|.|TRBJ1-1|TRBD1
TGTGCCAGCAGCACTACGGGACAGGTGTTTGAAGCTTTCTTT
CASSTTGQVFEAFF
>TRBV12-3/TRBV12-4|.|TRBJ2-7|.
TGTGCCAGCAGTTCTCTCTCCTACGAGCAGTACTTC
CASSSLSYEQYF
>TRBV4-3|once|TRBJ1-6|.
TGCGCCAGCAGCCACGGAGGGGCGGATTCACCCCTCCACTTT
CASSHGGADSPLHF
>TRBV5-1|once|TRBJ2-1|TRBD2
TGCGCCAGCAGCTTGGAGGCGGGGGGTACCTACAATGAGCAGTTCTTC
CASSLEAGGTYNEQFF
>TRBV5-1|few|TRBJ1-1|.
TGCGCCAGCAGCTTGGGCCTGGGCGAATTTATCACTGAAGCTTTCTTT
CASSLGLGEFITEAFF
>TRBV5-6|.|TRBJ2-7|.
TGTGCCAGCAGCTTGGTGTCTGCCTACGAGCAGTACTTC
CASSLVSAYEQYF
>TRBV6-2/TRBV6-3|.|TRBJ2-5|TRBD2
TGTGCCAGCAGTTACCCTACTAGCGGGGGGTTTGTCTTTGAGACCCAGTACTTC
CASSYPTSGGFVFETQYF
>TRBV11-1|.|TRBJ2-7|TRBD1
TGTGCCAGCAGCTTGACCGGGACAGGGACCTACGAGCAGTACTTC
CASSLTGTGTYEQYF
>TRBV7-9|.|TRBJ2-2|.
TGTGCCAGCAGCCCCCGGAGGGACGAGGTTTATACCGGGGAGCTGTTTTTT
CASSPRRDEVYTGELFF
>TRBV18|.|TRBJ2-3|.
TGTGCCAGCTCACCGGAGCCGGGAAGGGACACAGATACGCAGTATTTT
CASSPEPGRDTDTQYF
>TRBV18|many|TRBJ2-7|.
TGTGCCAGCTCACTCGACAGACAACGCGAGCAGTACTTC
CASSLDRQREQYF
>TRBV7-9|.|TRBJ2-2|.
TGTGCCAGCAGCGCGGCTGGCGCCGGGGAGCTGTTTTTT
CASSAAGAGELFF
>TRBV28|.|TRBJ1-5|.
TGTGCCAGCAGTTCATTCTCGGGACACATAAGCAATCAGCCCCAGCATTTT
CASSSFSGHISNQPQHF
>TRBV18|.|TRBJ2-5|TRBD1
TGTGCCAGCGGAAGCGGGACAGGGGCTGCCCTGTCAGAGACCCAGTACTTC
CASGSGTGAALSETQYF
>TRBV5-1|.|TRBJ1-6|.
TGCGCCAGCAGCTTCAGGACTAGTTCACCCCTCCACTTT
CASSFRTSSPLHF
>TRBV27|.|TRBJ1-2|.
TGTGCCAGCACCCCGACAGGAGGCTATGGCTACACCTTC
CASTPTGGYGYTF